Shown below are 8 T cell receptor beta chains from a single sample sequenced in a study of CD8 T cells in ankylosing spondylitis. Findings of the study overall: Several highly homologous variants made up a TCR beta motif that seemed to typify ankylosing spondylitis blood.

One entry per CDR3 protein results from TCRdb running MiXCR on the 5' RACE reads. The sample yields about 210,000 distinct CDR3 sequences, 7% to 8% seen once. Their antigens are not known. Sequencing used blood, either unsorted or a sorted T cell fraction (not recorded which). The receptors come from a male donor with ankylosing spondylitis.

The chain recombines TRBV24-1 with TRBJ1-1, with a tentative D call TRBD1 (6 bases). Germline CDR1 and CDR2: KGHDR and SFDVKD. The CDR3 contains 12 residues. The V end lost 8 bases, the J end lost 1 base, and 7 bases lay between the germline ends. The CDR3 nucleotides are TGTGCCACCACGGGGGCGAACACTGAAGCTTTCTTT. Translation: CATTGANTEAFF.

This clonotype was counted between two and nine times. The rearrangement uses TRBV19 and TRBJ1-1; D gene unclear. Germline lookup yields CDR1 LNHDA and CDR2 SQIVND (reference sequence). Trimming left V 4 bases short and J 0 bases short, with 9 bases between. This CDR3 has 14 residues. CDR3 sequence (DNA): TGTGCCAGTAGTAAGACTGTCTTGAACACTGAAGCTTTCTTT. The encoded protein is CASSKTVLNTEAFF.

As for this clonotype: The DNA is omitted, as the CDR3 cannot be located on it reliably, and the CDR3 follows TCRdb's listing. The CDR3: CASSQYRPKRPRGSPGSCFF. The genes are TRBV23-1 and TRBJ2-2; TRBD2 is the table's D call, not checked against the DNA. TRBV23-1 has ORF status, its function being uncertain. Ends included, the CDR3 has 20 residues.

The table lists this clonotype with many counts. The chain combines TRBV27 with TRBJ2-1, with D maybe TRBD1 (6 bases). Germline V gene data show CDR1 as MNHEY and CDR2 as SMNVEV (reference sequence). This CDR3 is 12 amino acids long. Deletions cut 5 bases from V and 9 bases from J, with 11 bases between. The CDR3 DNA sequence: TGTGCCAGCAGTCAAAACAGGGCTGAGCAGTTCTTC. Translating gives CASSQNRAEQFF.

This clonotype was recorded at least ten times. The chain couples TRBV20-1 to TRBJ2-1; no firm D call. The CDR3 extends over 13 amino acids. From germline, CDR1 is DFQATT and CDR2 SNEGSKA (reference sequence). The V and J ends lost 7 bases and 2 bases respectively, with 12 bases between them. The CDR3 spells CSGRPIAYNEQFF. The CDR3 nucleotides read TGCAGTGGACGACCCATAGCCTACAATGAGCAGTTCTTC.

This clonotype has at least ten counts. J is TRBJ1-5 and V is TRBV29-1, with unresolved D. Germline lookup yields CDR1 SQVTM and CDR2 ANQGSEA. Trimming took off 5 bases at V and 0 bases at J, with 8 bases between the two ends. The CDR3 totals 13 residues. CDR3 region: CSVLYSSNQPQHF. Here the CDR3 DNA reads TGCAGCGTTTTGTACAGTAGCAATCAGCCCCAGCATTTT.

This clonotype was detected a few times. This chain uses TRBV4-2 with TRBJ2-1; 8 positions agree with TRBD1. Germline V gene sequence: CDR1 LGHNA, CDR2 YNFKEQ. This CDR3 region has 17 residues. With 5 bases clipped from V and 4 bases from J, the junction kept 13 bases outside the gene matches. The CDR3 protein is CASSSQGQGAVYNEQFF. The CDR3 region has the DNA TGTGCCAGCAGCTCTCAAGGGCAGGGGGCCGTATACAATGAGCAGTTCTTC.

This clonotype turned up a few times. The chain couples TRBV20-1 to TRBJ2-4; D gene ambiguous. With 4 bases removed from V and 16 bases from J, the gap between germline ends came to 14 bases. Germline V gene lookup returns CDR1 DFQATT and CDR2 SNEGSKA (reference sequence). The CDR3 length is 10 residues. The CDR3 coding sequence is TGCAGTGCTACCCGGGCCCCCAGTTACTTC. It encodes CSATRAPSYF.